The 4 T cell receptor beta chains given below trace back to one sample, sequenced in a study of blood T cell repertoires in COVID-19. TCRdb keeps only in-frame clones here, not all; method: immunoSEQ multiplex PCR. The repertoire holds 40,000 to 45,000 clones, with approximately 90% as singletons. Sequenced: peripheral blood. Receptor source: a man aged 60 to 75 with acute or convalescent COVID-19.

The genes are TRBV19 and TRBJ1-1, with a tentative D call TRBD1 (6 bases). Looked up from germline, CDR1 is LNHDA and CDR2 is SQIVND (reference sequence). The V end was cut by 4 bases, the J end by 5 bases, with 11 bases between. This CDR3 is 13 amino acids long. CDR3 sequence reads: CASSKGRGTEAFF. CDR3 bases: TGTGCCAGTAGTAAGGGGAGGGGGACTGAAGCTTTCTTT.

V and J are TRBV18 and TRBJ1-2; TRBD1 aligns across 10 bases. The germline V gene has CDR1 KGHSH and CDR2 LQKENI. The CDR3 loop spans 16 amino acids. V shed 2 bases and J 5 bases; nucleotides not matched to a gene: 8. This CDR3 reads CASSPGQGVFRYGYTF. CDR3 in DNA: TGTGCCAGCTCACCAGGACAGGGGGTGTTTAGGTATGGCTACACCTTC.

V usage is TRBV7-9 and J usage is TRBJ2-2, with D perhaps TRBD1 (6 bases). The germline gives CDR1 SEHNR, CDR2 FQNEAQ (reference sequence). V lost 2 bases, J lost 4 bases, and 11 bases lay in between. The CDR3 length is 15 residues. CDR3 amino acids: CASSLWQGSTGELFF. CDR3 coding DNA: TGTGCCAGCAGCTTATGGCAGGGGAGCACCGGGGAGCTGTTTTTT.

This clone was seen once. CDR3 sequence (DNA): TGTGCCAGCACCGTCTCGGCGGAGACTAAAGCTTTCTTT. Encoded protein: CASTVSAETKAFF. V usage is TRBV12-3 or TRBV12-4 and J usage is TRBJ1-1; unclear D gene. Trimming left V 7 bases short and J 9 bases short, with 18 bases between. The CDR3 is 13 residues long.